Shown below are 26 T cell receptor beta chains from a single sample sequenced in a study of blood T cell repertoires in COVID-19. The method was immunoSEQ multiplex PCR; TCRdb's version includes in-frame clones alone and lacks a portion of them. The table shows tens of thousands of clones, with around 86% occurring only once. Sequencing input: peripheral blood. The receptors come from a man in his 60s with active COVID-19.

V is TRBV24-1 and J is TRBJ2-7; D might be TRBD1 (5 bases). The CDR3 extends over 11 amino acids. The germline V gene encodes CDR1 KGHDR and CDR2 SFDVKD. V was clipped by 11 bases and J by 7 bases, with 14 bases between them. The CDR3 DNA is TGTGCCAGGCAGGGATCGCGGGAGCAGTACTTC. Residues: CARQGSREQYF.

The gene calls are TRBV6-2 or TRBV6-3 and TRBJ1-5, with 8 bases that match TRBD1. The CDR3 is 15 amino acids. Germline lookup yields CDR1 MNHEY and CDR2 SVGEGT. V was clipped by 4 bases and J by 4 bases; unmatched bases: 6. The CDR3 spells CASSSWTGFNQPQHF. CDR3 sequence (DNA): TGTGCCAGCAGTTCGTGGACAGGGTTTAATCAGCCCCAGCATTTT.

This rearrangement joins TRBV10-3 to TRBJ2-1; 11 nucleotides agree with TRBD1. The CDR3 loop spans 17 amino acids. The trim removed 0 bases at V and 3 bases at J, leaving 4 bases unmatched. Germline CDR1 reads ENHRY; CDR2 reads SYGVKD. The chain's CDR3 is CAISESQGTGGYNEQFF. The CDR3 nucleotides read TGTGCCATCAGTGAGTCTCAAGGGACAGGGGGCTACAATGAGCAGTTCTTC.

The chain employs TRBV6-1 and TRBJ1-6; no clear D gene. Trimming removed 2 bases from V and 10 bases from J, with 12 bases in between. The CDR3 spans 14 residues. CDR1 is MNHNS and CDR2 is SASEGT in the germline V gene. The CDR3 is CASSESAGRSPLHF. The CDR3 coding sequence is TGTGCCAGCAGTGAATCGGCGGGAAGGTCACCCCTCCACTTT.

The chain employs TRBV5-1 and TRBJ1-4, with 11 bases fitting TRBD1. Per the germline V gene, CDR1 is SGHRS and CDR2 is YFSETQ. This CDR3 is built from 15 residues. The V and J ends lost 3 bases and 4 bases, in that order; junction bases with no gene match: 2. The CDR3 reads CASSYGTGGNEKLFF. The CDR3 region has the DNA TGCGCCAGCAGCTACGGGACAGGGGGTAATGAAAAACTGTTTTTT.

The rearrangement joins TRBV7-8 to TRBJ2-3; D may be TRBD1 (6 bases). This CDR3 has 16 amino acids. Deletions cut 3 bases from V and 4 bases from J, with 17 bases between. Germline V lookup: CDR1 SGHVS, CDR2 FQNEAQ. Written as DNA, the CDR3 is TGTGCCAGCAGCTTCGGTGTCAGGGGCCGGGCAGATACGCAGTATTTT. Translated: CASSFGVRGRADTQYF.

V is TRBV5-5 and J is TRBJ1-2; TRBD1 matches at 10 bases. J lost 5 bases, V lost 3 bases, and 7 bases had no gene match. CDR3 length: 15 amino acids. Germline CDR1 reads SGHKS; CDR2 reads YYEKEE (reference sequence). Here the CDR3 DNA reads TGTGCCAGCAGCTCCGGACAGGGGGTTAGGTATGGCTACACCTTC. It codes for CASSSGQGVRYGYTF.

The chain couples TRBV7-9 to TRBJ2-5; 16 positions match TRBD2. Trimming removed 3 bases from V and 5 bases from J; junction bases left unmatched: 6. Germline V gives CDR1 SEHNR, CDR2 FQNEAQ (reference sequence). The CDR3 totals 17 residues. The CDR3 loop is CASSLGTSGGAMETQYF. The CDR3 coding sequence is TGTGCCAGCAGCTTGGGGACTAGCGGGGGGGCCATGGAGACCCAGTACTTC. The variable domain in full, completed from reference TRBV7-9 and TRBJ2-5, reads DTGVSQNPRHKITKRGQNVTFRCDPISEHNRLYWYRQTLGQGPEFLTYFQNEAQLEKSRLLSDRFSAERPKGSFSTLEIQRTEQGDSAMYLCASSLGTSGGAMETQYFGPGTRLLVL.

This clone was counted only a few times. The rearrangement joins TRBV6-6 to TRBJ1-6, with TRBD1 as a possible D gene (6 bases). The V gene's germline CDR1 is MNHNY and CDR2 SVGAGI (reference sequence). CDR3 size: 15 residues. The V gene lost 10 bases and the J gene lost 2 bases, with 15 bases spanning the gap. Here the CDR3 DNA reads TGTGCCACCTTACAGGGATCGACCTATAATTCACCCCTCCACTTT. It translates to CATLQGSTYNSPLHF.

The chain carries TRBV6-1 and TRBJ2-5; D not certain. V was clipped by 2 bases and J by 0 bases, with 4 bases between them. Germline V gene lookup returns CDR1 MNHNS and CDR2 SASEGT. There are 13 residues in the CDR3. The CDR3 sequence: CASSESNQETQYF. Here the CDR3 DNA reads TGTGCCAGCAGTGAAAGCAACCAAGAGACCCAGTACTTC.

The V call is TRBV15, the J call TRBJ2-5; D is possibly TRBD1 (6 bases). CDR1 is LNHNV and CDR2 is YYDKDF in the germline V gene (reference sequence). The V end was cut by 2 bases, the J end by 1 base, with 14 bases between. The CDR3 sequence is 16 residues long. CDR3 protein: CATSRPNQGFQETQYF. DNA for the CDR3: TGTGCCACCAGCAGACCCAACCAGGGGTTCCAAGAGACCCAGTACTTC.

Of note for this clone: Other DNA sequences from this sample encode an identical CDR3 as well. The gene calls are TRBV5-1 and TRBJ2-3, with TRBD2 matching 10 bases. Germline V gives CDR1 SGHRS, CDR2 YFSETQ. The CDR3 contains 15 residues. Losses at the gene ends were 3 bases for V and 6 bases for J; bases not matched to a gene: 7. CDR3 region: CASSWSGGAGDTQYF. The CDR3 DNA follows: TGCGCCAGCAGCTGGAGCGGGGGGGCGGGGGATACGCAGTATTTT.

The gene calls are TRBV27 and TRBJ1-5; 8 nucleotides align to TRBD1. The germline V gene has CDR1 MNHEY and CDR2 SMNVEV (reference sequence). J lost 7 bases, V lost 5 bases, and 13 bases had no gene match. This CDR3 spans 16 amino acids. In DNA form, the CDR3 reads TGTGCCAGCAGTCCAAGGCGACAGGGGCGAGGGCAGCCCCAGCATTTT. It yields the protein CASSPRRQGRGQPQHF.

This chain joins TRBV6-6 and TRBJ2-1; TRBD1 matches at 7 bases. V lost 6 bases and J lost 3; bases outside the gene matches: 11. This CDR3 comprises 16 residues. Germline V CDR1 and CDR2: MNHNY, SVGAGI (reference sequence). The CDR3 reads CASSLMGQTFYNEQFF. Written as DNA, the CDR3 is TGTGCCAGCAGCCTGATGGGACAGACCTTCTACAATGAGCAGTTCTTC.

Only a few counts were recorded for this clone. This chain joins TRBV7-2 and TRBJ2-2; TRBD1 might be the D (6 bases). Trimming took off 6 bases at V and 4 bases at J, with 15 bases between the two ends. CDR3 length: 15 amino acids. CDR1 SGHTA and CDR2 FQGNSA come from the germline V gene. The CDR3 loop is CASRPPGTSTGELFF. The CDR3 bases are TGTGCCAGCAGACCCCCCGGGACAAGCACCGGGGAGCTGTTTTTT.

The chain is built from TRBV6-5 and TRBJ1-2; D gene ambiguous. V lost 1 base and J lost 4, with 10 bases in between. Looked up from germline, CDR1 is MNHEY and CDR2 is SVGAGI. The CDR3 extends over 14 amino acids. The CDR3 DNA reads TGTGCCAGCAGTTACTTAACAGAATCCTATGGCTACACCTTC. It is translated as CASSYLTESYGYTF.

This chain uses TRBV3-1 (or the pseudogene TRBV3-2) with TRBJ1-1; D is possibly TRBD1 (6 bases). The CDR3 has 14 residues. The germline CDR1 and CDR2 sequences are LGHDT and YNNKEL (reference sequence). V lost 8 bases, J lost 5 bases, and 18 bases lay in between. In nucleotides, the CDR3 is TGTGCCAGCGCTGCACAGGGTCAGGGGACTGAAGCTTTCTTT. Its protein is CASAAQGQGTEAFF.

The CDR3 DNA sequence: TGCGCCAGCATTATCCGGGACTCCCAAGAGACCCAGTACTTC. It is translated as CASIIRDSQETQYF. V is TRBV5-1 and J is TRBJ2-5; D may be TRBD2 (6 bases). The CDR3 covers 14 residues. The germline V gene encodes CDR1 SGHRS and CDR2 YFSETQ. Trimming took off 6 bases at V and 1 base at J, with 13 bases between the two ends.

The V gene is TRBV19, the J gene TRBJ2-2; 10 nucleotides align to TRBD2. This CDR3 region has 17 residues. V lost 10 bases and J lost 5; bases outside the gene matches: 16. Germline-derived CDR1 and CDR2 are LNHDA and SQIVND (reference sequence). The CDR3 protein is CATPPYFSGRRTGELFF. The CDR3 DNA sequence: TGTGCCACCCCTCCCTACTTTAGCGGGAGGCGGACCGGGGAGCTGTTTTTT.

This clone was seen more than once but under ten times. This chain joins TRBV19 and TRBJ1-1, with D perhaps TRBD1 (6 bases). The CDR3 is 16 residues long. In germline, CDR1 is LNHDA, CDR2 SQIVND (reference sequence). Between the trimmed V and J ends, which lost 10 bases and 1 base, there was a span of 22 bases. In nucleotides, the CDR3 is TGTGCCACCAAACCAGGGGACGGGGCTTGGAACACTGAAGCTTTCTTT. Translation: CATKPGDGAWNTEAFF.

The chain uses TRBV14 and TRBJ1-1; D might be TRBD1 (6 bases). CDR1 is SGHDN and CDR2 is FVKESK in the germline V gene. CDR3 length equals 17 residues. V gave up 3 bases and J gave up 3 bases, with 20 bases separating them. CDR3 region: CASSQRRGFWRDTEAFF. The CDR3 bases are TGTGCCAGCAGCCAGCGCAGGGGATTTTGGCGGGACACTGAAGCTTTCTTT.

The chain links TRBV7-9 to TRBJ2-1; 10 bases are a match to TRBD2. In germline, CDR1 is SEHNR, CDR2 FQNEAQ (reference sequence). CDR3 length: 15 amino acids. V was clipped by 2 bases and J by 2 bases; unmatched bases: 0. As DNA, the CDR3 is TGTGCCAGCAGCTTAAGCGGGGGGGCCTACAATGAGCAGTTCTTC. Encoded protein: CASSLSGGAYNEQFF.

The CDR3 sequence is CSASMGALVQETQYF. DNA of the CDR3: TGCAGTGCTAGTATGGGGGCCTTGGTCCAAGAGACCCAGTACTTC. The chain joins TRBV20-1 to TRBJ2-5, with a weak D call TRBD1 (6 bases). Germline V gene sequence: CDR1 DFQATT, CDR2 SNEGSKA (reference sequence). With 3 bases removed from V and 1 base from J, the gap between germline ends came to 15 bases. The CDR3 has 15 amino acids.

The V and J genes are TRBV11-3 and TRBJ2-5, with 10 bases aligning to TRBD2. Losses at the gene ends were 5 bases for V and 2 bases for J; bases not matched to a gene: 14. Germline CDR1 is SGHNT and CDR2 is YENEEA. This CDR3 is 18 amino acids long. The CDR3 DNA sequence: TGTGCCAGCAGCCTCGGGACTAGCGCTTCCCGGGGGCAAGAGACCCAGTACTTC. Translating it yields CASSLGTSASRGQETQYF.

A few counts support this clone. The V gene is TRBV3-1 (or the pseudogene TRBV3-2), the J gene TRBJ1-4, with D tentatively TRBD1 (5 bases). The length of the CDR3 is 16 residues. Per the germline V gene, CDR1 is LGHDT and CDR2 is YNNKEL (reference sequence). Trimming shortened V by 5 bases and J by 3 bases, and 16 bases separated the two germline ends. CDR3 coding DNA: TGTGCCAGCAGCAAGCCCGGGGGGGGGTCTAATGAAAAACTGTTTTTT. Translated: CASSKPGGGSNEKLFF.

The gene calls are TRBV6-6 and TRBJ2-7, with TRBD1 matching over 9 bases. The CDR3 is 13 amino acids. J gave up 3 bases and V 7 bases, and 4 bases lay outside the gene matches. Germline V gene data show CDR1 as MNHNY and CDR2 as SVGAGI (reference sequence). CDR3 nucleotide sequence: TGTGCCAGCACCGGACAGGGGTTCTACGAGCAGTACTTC. This sequence encodes CASTGQGFYEQYF.